This TCR beta chain originates from a study of cytomegalovirus exposure and HLA in healthy donors. This clone appeared a single time. Generated by immunoSEQ multiplex PCR, the TCRdb table keeps only in-frame clones and is missing some. The sample shows tens of thousands of clones, more than 85% of them seen only once. Germline V gene lookup returns CDR1 SNHLY and CDR2 FYNNEI. The J segment lost 1 base and the V segment lost 7 bases, leaving 9 bases of the junction unmatched. The length of the CDR3 is 15 residues. These donors were members of the roughly 130-subject validation cohort, a group separate from the roughly 670-subject first cohort.

The clonotype comes from a woman aged 18-29 years in good health and CMV-seronegative. Sequenced material: PBMCs. The chain has TRBV2 and TRBJ2-5; 7 bases fit TRBD2. DNA for the CDR3: TGTGCCAGCACCCCCCCAACTAGCGCCCAAGAGACCCAGTACTTC. Translation gives CASTPPTSAQETQYF.